This TCR beta chain was obtained from a study of CD8 T cells in Susac syndrome. The study, taken as a whole, reports: CD8+ clonal expansion in Susac was maximal in TEMRA cells and in active patients.

About this clonotype itself: What it recognizes is unknown.

This CDR3 contains 14 residues. CDR1 is DFQATT, CDR2 SNEGSKA, per germline (reference sequence). RNA amounts of roughly 0.45 to 1 ug underwent reverse transcription with random hexamers. immunoSEQ multiplex PCR amplified TCR beta CDR3 across 54 Vbeta, 13 Jbeta. One entry per CDR3 protein, called by TCRdb with MiXCR from the immunoSEQ multiplex PCR reads. The data show roughly 100,000 distinct CDR3 sequences, roughly 94% seen once. The clonotype comes from a human donor with Susac syndrome. Sequencing was done on a sample of CD8+ T cells from PBMCs. The genes are TRBV20-1 and TRBJ2-3; 8 bases are a match to TRBD2. The CDR3 region is CTARGSGAGDTQYF. For the CDR3, the DNA is TGCACCGCTAGGGGTAGCGGGGCGGGAGATACGCAGTATTTT.